The clone carrying this T cell receptor beta chain was observed many times. No antigen is known for it. This CDR3 is 12 amino acids long. Per germline, CDR1 DFQATT and CDR2 SNEGSKA (reference sequence). Germline trimming cut 6 bases from V and 7 bases from J; bases unmatched to any gene: 8. The data originate from a study of T cells in Graves' hyperthyroidism and ophthalmopathy. The overall study: Any treatment followed the collection of peripheral blood at initial diagnosis.

Amplification of TCR beta CDR3 regions used RNA as the template. TCR CDR3 regions were first amplified by RT-PCR with HTBI primers. TCRdb re-derived calls from the multiplex PCR reads in MiXCR, one entry per CDR3 protein. The data contain around 300,000 distinct CDR3 sequences, roughly 13% of them seen just once; the ten biggest clones take up 7.8%. General study points: Most thyroid clonotypes that were expanded above 0.001 also turned up in blood.

V is TRBV20-1 and J is TRBJ1-2, with 7 nucleotides matching TRBD1. The sequenced material came from blood. This TCR derives from a woman aged 25 to 39 with Graves' hyperthyroidism that later progressed to Graves' ophthalmopathy. CDR3: CSALTGAGGYTF. Here the CDR3 DNA reads TGCAGTGCCCTAACAGGGGCGGGTGGCTACACCTTC.